The rows below give T cell receptor beta chains drawn from one sample of a study of cytomegalovirus exposure and HLA in healthy donors. TCRdb's table, derived via immunoSEQ multiplex PCR, lists solely in-frame clones and lacks some. The table records roughly 99,000 clones, about four fifths of them present only once. The sample consisted of PBMCs. Receptor source: a woman between 40 and 55 years old in good health and CMV-seronegative. The CDR3 runs from the conserved cysteine through the conserved F or W. A D gene is named only where the DNA matches it firmly. The size field is filled for only some rows; it gives once, few, many or a size class.

cdr3_length,v_call,d_call,clone_size,j_call,cdr3_nt,cdr3_aa
17,TRBV18,TRBD1,NA,TRBJ1-4,TGTGCCAGCTCAAGTTCCAAGGACAGGTCAACTAATGAAAAACTGTTTTTT,CASSSSKDRSTNEKLFF
14,TRBV2,NA,NA,TRBJ1-6,TGTGCCAGCAGTGAGGGTCTAGCCAATTCACCCCTCCACTTT,CASSEGLANSPLHF
14,TRBV10-3,TRBD1,NA,TRBJ2-1,TGTGCCATCAGGGGACAGGGTACCTACAATGAGCAGTTCTTC,CAIRGQGTYNEQFF
18,TRBV4-1,NA,once,TRBJ1-2,TGCGCCAGCAGCCAAATTGCTACAGGGAGGGAAAGGGACTATGGCTACACCTTC,CASSQIATGRERDYGYTF
14,TRBV30,TRBD1,NA,TRBJ1-1,TGTGCCTGCCCTAGGGGACAGCGGAACACTGAAGCTTTCTTT,CACPRGQRNTEAFF
15,TRBV28,TRBD1,NA,TRBJ2-1,TGTGCCAGCAGTTCCCTGACAGGGGGCTACAATGAGCAGTTCTTC,CASSSLTGGYNEQFF
14,TRBV11-2,NA,NA,TRBJ1-3,TGTGCCAGCAGCTTGAAGAGCTCTGGAAACACCATATATTTT,CASSLKSSGNTIYF
16,TRBV6-5,TRBD2,NA,TRBJ2-2,TGTGCCAGCAGTTCCGGGACTAGCGGGAGCACCGGGGAGCTGTTTTTT,CASSSGTSGSTGELFF
13,TRBV30,NA,once,TRBJ2-2,TGTGCCTCCCAAAGGGGTTACACCGGGGAGCTGTTTTTT,CASQRGYTGELFF
14,TRBV5-1,NA,NA,TRBJ1-3,TGCGCCAGCAGCTTGTCTAACTCTGGAAACACCATATATTTT,CASSLSNSGNTIYF
13,TRBV6-5,NA,NA,TRBJ1-5,TGTGCCAGCAGAGAGACAGGTGGTCAGCCCCAGCATTTT,CASRETGGQPQHF
15,TRBV19,NA,few,TRBJ1-5,TGTGCCAGTAGTAACCCCCCAGGGGGCAATCAGCCCCAGCATTTT,CASSNPPGGNQPQHF
14,TRBV7-2,NA,NA,TRBJ1-2,TGTGCCAGCAGCTTATTCAGCGCGAACTATGGCTACACCTTC,CASSLFSANYGYTF
16,TRBV30,NA,NA,TRBJ2-3,TGTGCCTGGAGTATGGGTTTGCAGCGAGGCACAGATACGCAGTATTTT,CAWSMGLQRGTDTQYF
15,TRBV25-1,NA,NA,TRBJ1-5,TGTGCCAGCAGTGTTCCCCTACGAGGCAATCAGCCCCAGCATTTT,CASSVPLRGNQPQHF
14,TRBV5-1,NA,NA,TRBJ1-1,TGCGCCAGCACTAGCACGCCGGGGGGGGCTGAAGCTTTCTTT,CASTSTPGGAEAFF
18,TRBV7-3,TRBD1,once,TRBJ2-7,TGTGCCAGCAGCGTATACCCCCCTGGGACAGGGGTGTACTACGAGCAGTACTTC,CASSVYPPGTGVYYEQYF
16,TRBV9,NA,once,TRBJ2-1,TGTGCCAGCAGCGTAGGGGCCTCGGATAGTTACAATGAGCAGTTCTTC,CASSVGASDSYNEQFF
14,TRBV30,NA,NA,TRBJ2-7,TGTGCCTGGAGTGTACGGGGGGCAGGGACCGAGCAGTACTTC,CAWSVRGAGTEQYF
13,TRBV9,NA,NA,TRBJ2-7,TGTGCCAGCAGCGTAGGACATGACTACGAGCAGTACTTC,CASSVGHDYEQYF
12,TRBV4-1,NA,NA,TRBJ1-2,TGCGCCAGCAGCCAAACGGAGTATGGCTACACCTTC,CASSQTEYGYTF
16,TRBV4-3,TRBD2,many,TRBJ2-1,TGCGCCAGCAGCCAAGATCCGAGCGGGGGGTACAATGAGCAGTTCTTC,CASSQDPSGGYNEQFF
14,TRBV5-4,NA,NA,TRBJ1-1,TGTGCCACTTACCACAGGGCAAGGCACACTGAAGCTTTCTTT,CATYHRARHTEAFF
14,TRBV2,NA,NA,TRBJ1-5,TGTGCCACCCAGGAGGGTTGGGGCAATCAGCCCCAGCATTTT,CATQEGWGNQPQHF
15,TRBV9,NA,NA,TRBJ2-7,TGTGCCAGCAGCGTATCCCCGGGTGGCTACTACGAGCAGTACTTC,CASSVSPGGYYEQYF
15,TRBV19,TRBD1,few,TRBJ2-5,TGTGCCAGTAGTATCGGGGACAGGGGGACAGAGACCCAGTACTTC,CASSIGDRGTETQYF
12,TRBV5-4,NA,NA,TRBJ2-7,TGTGCCAGCAGCCTCGACACCTACGAGCAGTACTTC,CASSLDTYEQYF
15,TRBV5-1,TRBD2,NA,TRBJ2-7,TGCGCCAGCAGCTATCTAGCGGGGGTGTATGTTGAGCAGTACTTC,CASSYLAGVYVEQYF
14,TRBV11-2,TRBD1,NA,TRBJ1-1,TGTGCCAGCACCGCCGGGACAGGGCGGACTGAAGCTTTCTTT,CASTAGTGRTEAFF
14,TRBV4-1,NA,NA,TRBJ2-5,TGCGCCAGCAGCCAACTGCAGGGTGGAGAGACCCAGTACTTC,CASSQLQGGETQYF
12,TRBV18,NA,few,TRBJ2-1,TGTGCCAGCTCACCGGAGAACAATGAGCAGTTCTTC,CASSPENNEQFF
13,TRBV6-1,NA,NA,TRBJ1-4,TGTGCCAGTTCGGGGAGGGTACAGGAAAAACTGTTTTTT,CASSGRVQEKLFF
14,TRBV7-9,NA,NA,TRBJ1-1,TGTGCCAGCAGCTCTACGGGGTCAAATACTGAAGCTTTCTTT,CASSSTGSNTEAFF
15,TRBV6-5,TRBD1,NA,TRBJ2-3,TGTGCCAGCAGTTACTCGGACAGGCGCACAGATACGCAGTATTTT,CASSYSDRRTDTQYF
15,TRBV19,NA,NA,TRBJ2-7,TGTGCCAGTAGTACGTACTCCGAGGGTATGGACGAGCAGTACTTC,CASSTYSEGMDEQYF
15,TRBV5-6,NA,NA,TRBJ2-1,TGTGCCAGCAGCTCCCAGGGGGGTTCCTACAATGAGCAGTTCTTC,CASSSQGGSYNEQFF
14,TRBV19,TRBD1,few,TRBJ1-5,TGTGCCAGTAATAGGGACAGCGTCTATCAGCCCCAGCATTTT,CASNRDSVYQPQHF
11,TRBV2,NA,NA,TRBJ1-1,TGTGCCAGCAGTGAATACTTTGAAGCTTTCTTT,CASSEYFEAFF
16,TRBV9,NA,NA,TRBJ1-3,TGTGCCAGCAGCGTACAGGGGCCAGTCTCTGGAAACACCATATATTTT,CASSVQGPVSGNTIYF
15,TRBV28,TRBD1,NA,TRBJ1-1,TGTGCCAGCAGCCCCGCCCGGGACAGGGGATTCGAAGCTTTCTTT,CASSPARDRGFEAFF
14,TRBV11-2,NA,NA,TRBJ1-5,TGTGCCAGCAGCTTAGCGGGGGGCAATCAGCCCCAGCATTTT,CASSLAGGNQPQHF
15,TRBV6-5,NA,NA,TRBJ2-7,TGTGCCAGCAATCAAAACCGTCCAGGGGCAGGGGAGCAGTACTTC,CASNQNRPGAGEQYF
14,TRBV6-6,NA,NA,TRBJ2-7,TGTGCCAGCAGTACTCAGGGGAGCTCCTACGAGCAGTACTTC,CASSTQGSSYEQYF
16,TRBV5-6,NA,NA,TRBJ1-3,TGTGCCAGCAGCTTACGTGGACACCGCTCTGGAAACACCATATATTTT,CASSLRGHRSGNTIYF
12,TRBV7-2,NA,few,TRBJ1-2,TGTGCCAGCAGCTTTGAGAACTATGGCTACACCTTC,CASSFENYGYTF
14,TRBV18,NA,NA,TRBJ1-1,TGTGCCAGCTCACAGGACAGCCAGAACACTGAAGCTTTCTTT,CASSQDSQNTEAFF
16,TRBV11-2,NA,NA,TRBJ2-7,TGTGCCAGCAGGTCAGGTAGAGGGGGGGTCTCCTACGAGCAGTACTTC,CASRSGRGGVSYEQYF
17,TRBV4-2,TRBD2,NA,TRBJ2-5,TGTGCCAGCAGCCCAGGAACTAGCGGGGGGTGGGAGGAGACCCAGTACTTC,CASSPGTSGGWEETQYF
16,TRBV19,NA,NA,TRBJ1-5,TGTGCCAGTAGTAAAGGTTTACAGGGCGAAGGTGGGCCCCAGCATTTT,CASSKGLQGEGGPQHF
15,TRBV4-2,NA,NA,TRBJ1-2,TGTGCCAGCAGCCAAGATGGTGAGGGAATCTATGGCTACACCTTC,CASSQDGEGIYGYTF
16,TRBV5-1,TRBD1,NA,TRBJ1-1,TGCGCCAGCAGCCCTGGGACAGGGACTATAGGGACTGAAGCTTTCTTT,CASSPGTGTIGTEAFF
16,TRBV5-5,NA,NA,TRBJ2-2,TGTGCCAGCAGCTTGGGGCCCAGTCCGAACACCGGGGAGCTGTTTTTT,CASSLGPSPNTGELFF
15,TRBV5-4,TRBD1,NA,TRBJ1-6,TGTGCCAGCAGAACCGGGACAGGGGAAGGGCCACCCCTCCACTTT,CASRTGTGEGPPLHF
15,TRBV7-9,TRBD1,NA,TRBJ2-1,TGTGCCAGCAGCATCACAGGGGGCGTATACAATGAGCAGTTCTTC,CASSITGGVYNEQFF